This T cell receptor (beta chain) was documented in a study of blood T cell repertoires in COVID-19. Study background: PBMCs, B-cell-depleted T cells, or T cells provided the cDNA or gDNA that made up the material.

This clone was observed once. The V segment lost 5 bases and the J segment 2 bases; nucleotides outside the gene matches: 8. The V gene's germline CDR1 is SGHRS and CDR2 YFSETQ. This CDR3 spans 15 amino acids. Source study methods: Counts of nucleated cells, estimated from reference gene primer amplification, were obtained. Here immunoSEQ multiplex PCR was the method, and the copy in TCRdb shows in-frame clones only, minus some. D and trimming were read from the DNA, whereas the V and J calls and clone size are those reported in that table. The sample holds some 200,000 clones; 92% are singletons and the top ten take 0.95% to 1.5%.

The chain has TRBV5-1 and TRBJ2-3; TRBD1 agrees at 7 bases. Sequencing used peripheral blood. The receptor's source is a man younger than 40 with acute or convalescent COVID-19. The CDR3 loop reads CASRKTGITTDTQYF. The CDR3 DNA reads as TGCGCCAGCAGGAAGACAGGGATAACCACAGATACGCAGTATTTT.